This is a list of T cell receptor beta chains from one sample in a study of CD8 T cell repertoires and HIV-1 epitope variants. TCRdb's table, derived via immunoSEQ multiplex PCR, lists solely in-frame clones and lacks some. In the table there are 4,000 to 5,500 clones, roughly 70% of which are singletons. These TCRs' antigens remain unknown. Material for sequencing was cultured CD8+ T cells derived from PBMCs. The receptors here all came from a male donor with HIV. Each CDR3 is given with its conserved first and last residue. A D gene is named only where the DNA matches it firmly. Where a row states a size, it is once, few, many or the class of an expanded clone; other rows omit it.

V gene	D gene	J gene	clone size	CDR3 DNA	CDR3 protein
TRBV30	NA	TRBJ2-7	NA	TGTGCCTGGAGTGTTGGGATAACCTACGAGCAGTACTTC	CAWSVGITYEQYF
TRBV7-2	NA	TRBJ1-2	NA	TGTGCCAGCAGCTTAGGAGCCACAAGCCTAGGCTACACCTTC	CASSLGATSLGYTF
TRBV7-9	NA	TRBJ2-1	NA	TGTGCCAGCAGGTCAGGGCTCGACGGAGAGCAGTTCTTC	CASRSGLDGEQFF
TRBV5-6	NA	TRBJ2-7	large	TGTGCCAGCAGCGACTCGACAGTTACCTACGAGCAGTACTTC	CASSDSTVTYEQYF
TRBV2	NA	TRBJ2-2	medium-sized	TGTGCCAGCAGCACCGGGACTGGCTCCTGGGAGCTGTTTTTT	CASSTGTGSWELFF
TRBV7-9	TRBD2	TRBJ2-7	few	TGTGCCAGCAGCTCACAAACTAGCGAGCGCTCCTACGAGCAGTACTTC	CASSSQTSERSYEQYF
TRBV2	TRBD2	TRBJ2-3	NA	TGTGCCAGCAGTGAGCTAGCGGGGGAAACAGATACGCAGTATTTT	CASSELAGETDTQYF
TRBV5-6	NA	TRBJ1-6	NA	TGTGCCAGTAGAGGCAGGGGAAATTCACCCCTCCACTTT	CASRGRGNSPLHF
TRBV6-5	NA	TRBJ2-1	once	TGTGCCAGCAGTTATCTCCCAGGGAATAATGAGCAGTTCTTC	CASSYLPGNNEQFF
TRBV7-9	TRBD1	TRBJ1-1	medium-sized	TGTGCCAGCAGCCTATCAGGGGGTAGCTATGAAGCTTTCTTT	CASSLSGGSYEAFF
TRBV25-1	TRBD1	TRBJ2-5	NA	TGTGCCAGCAGTGTGATGGGACAGGCAGTAGAGACCCAGTACTTC	CASSVMGQAVETQYF
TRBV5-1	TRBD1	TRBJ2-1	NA	TGCGCCAGCAGCTTGGCGGGACAGCCGGACAATGAGCAGTTCTTC	CASSLAGQPDNEQFF
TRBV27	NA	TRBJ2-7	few	TGTGCCAGCAGTTCTGGGGCCGAGCAGTACTTC	CASSSGAEQYF
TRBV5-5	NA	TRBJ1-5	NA	TGTGCCAGCAGCCAAGAAGGGGAAACCAATCAGCCCCAGCATTTT	CASSQEGETNQPQHF
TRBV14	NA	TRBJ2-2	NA	TGTGCCAGCAGCCAGGGGGGAAACACCGGGGAGCTGTTTTTT	CASSQGGNTGELFF
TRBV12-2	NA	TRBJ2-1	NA	TGTGCAAGTCGCCCAGAGCCCAGACTAGCGGGGGATTCCCCTCCTTACAATGAGCAGTTCTTC	CASRPEPRLAGDSPPYNEQFF
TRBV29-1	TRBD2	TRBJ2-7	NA	TGCAGCGTTGAAGATTGGGGGTTACTAGCGGGAGGCTACGAGCAGTACTTC	CSVEDWGLLAGGYEQYF
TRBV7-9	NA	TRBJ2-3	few	TGTGCCAGCAGCTCCCTGCGGCCCACAGATACGCAGTATTTT	CASSSLRPTDTQYF
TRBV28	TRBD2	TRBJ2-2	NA	TGTGCCAGCAGACGTATACTAGCGGGATTCACCGGGGAGCTGTTTTTT	CASRRILAGFTGELFF
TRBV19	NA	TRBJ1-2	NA	TGTGCCAGTAGCCCCAGGGCATACAACTATGGCTACACCTTC	CASSPRAYNYGYTF
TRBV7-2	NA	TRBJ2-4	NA	TGTGCCAGCAGCCCAAGGGAGGTTCGAGCCAAAAACATTCAGTACTTC	CASSPREVRAKNIQYF
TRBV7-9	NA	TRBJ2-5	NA	TGTGCCAGCAGCTTAGATGGCGGGAAAATGCAAGAGCAGTACTTC	CASSLDGGKMQEQYF
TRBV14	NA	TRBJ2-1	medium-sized	TGTGCCAGCAGCCAAGATCGGAAGCCCTACAATGAGCAGTTCTTC	CASSQDRKPYNEQFF
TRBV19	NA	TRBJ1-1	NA	TGTGCCAGTAGTGCGATCTCTGGCACTGAAGCTTTCTTT	CASSAISGTEAFF
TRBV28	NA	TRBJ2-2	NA	TGTGCCAGCAGTTTAGACAGTAGGACCGGGGAGCTGTTTTTT	CASSLDSRTGELFF